The T cell receptor (beta chain) described here comes from a study of T cells in localized non-small cell lung cancer (dated by TCRdb to 2020 to 2021). For the wider study: The study examined T cell repertoires in a few hundred patients with early-stage NSCLC and compared tumors with uninvolved tumor-adjacent lungs. The cohort consisted of under 300 treatment-naive NSCLC patients whose localized lung tumors had been resected. NSCLC patients had a mean age of around 61 years, and around 130 were male and over 85 female.

The immunoSEQ Assay was used to sequence TCR beta CDR3 regions from DNA. As for the authors' bioinformatics: To compute T cell density, TCR beta template counts were normalized to usable DNA, which was estimated by amplifying housekeeping genes. The preseqR package was used to estimate richness by extrapolating to 400,000 templates for PBMC samples and to 120,000 templates for tissue samples. Clonality was calculated as one minus Pielou's evenness. To identify tissue-enriched TCRs, differential abundance testing was run on productive amino-acid clonotypes with a minimum total count of 5 and an alpha of 0.1. The Jaccard Index and the Morisita Overlap Index were used to measure how much the repertoires overlapped between compartments. GLIPH grouped TCR beta CDR3s together with public tetramer-defined viral CDR3s, and a viral motif had to include at least three viral sequences and show V-gene enrichment. This is the immuneACCESS table as TCRdb keeps it, with only in-frame sequences that have V and J called. A part of the clones is gone; compared with another copy, unresolved V genes explain less than half, and the rest is unexplained. V, J and clone size are taken as reported in that table, and D and trimming were inferred from the DNA itself. The sample has about 2,800 clones on record, less than 25% of them singletons. The ten largest clones represent approximately 10% of the sample.

Turning to this clone: The antigen this receptor binds is unknown. No base qualities exist here, and no much larger clone lies one base off it.

At diagnosis, peripheral blood, uninvolved tumor-adjacent lung and tumor were collected and stored as a combination of fresh-frozen and FFPE material. Overall study outcomes, separate from this receptor: Because of the exploratory design, TCR variables were selected using unadjusted p-values without false-discovery rate correction. Because multi-region tumor sequencing was not performed, intratumor heterogeneity could not be ruled out. Uninvolved tumor-adjacent lung showed the highest T cell clonality, higher than tumor, which suggests more focused antigenic responses in the uninvolved tumor-adjacent lung. Of the top 100 tumor clones, a median of roughly 56 were detected in paired uninvolved adjacent lung; around 30 were also among that lung's top 100. Longer overall survival was associated with higher T cell density in blood, whereas shorter survival was associated with higher clonality in adjacent lung.

Including cysteine and phenylalanine, the CDR3 has 17 amino acids. Just CDR3 DNA is preserved here, 51 bases in frame from base 1. Relative to germline, V is missing 4 bases and J is missing 0 bases, with 9 bases of the junction outside any gene match. Looking up the germline V gene yields CDR1 MDHEN and CDR2 SYDVKM. The sequencing used lung tumor tissue, collected before any cancer treatment. The TCR originated in a female donor of 60 years or more with stage I lung adenocarcinoma. The V gene is TRBV28 and the J gene is TRBJ2-1, with 7 central nucleotides matching TRBD2. Here is the DNA: TGTGCCAGCAGTTCGTGGGAGGGCGCGATCTCCTACAATGAGCAGTTCTTC. It is translated as CASSSWEGAISYNEQFF.